This T cell receptor (beta chain) was profiled in a study of blood T cells in healthy people across ages. Study-level information: Template switching captured about one barcoded beta molecule per two T cells.

A second PCR of 7 to 11 cycles used a sample-barcoded 5' primer and a J-beta primer mix. TCRdb redid the calling of the 5' RACE reads with MiXCR, one entry per CDR3 protein. The sample carries about 830,000 distinct CDR3 sequences, over 45% recorded once. Trimming cost V 1 base and J 3 bases; bases outside gene matches: 8. Germline-derived CDR1 and CDR2 are SGHDT and YYEEEE. There are 16 residues in the CDR3. This sequence joins TRBV5-6 and TRBJ2-7; TRBD1 agrees at 9 bases. Sequencing used blood. The source of this sequence is a man aged 30 to 45 in good health. The CDR3 sequence is CASSLPWGQGFYEQYF. The CDR3 nucleotides are TGTGCCAGCAGCTTGCCGTGGGGACAGGGATTCTACGAGCAGTACTTC.